The table lists the clone carrying this TCR beta chain with a few counts. The antigen is not known. This sample was taken from a study of cytomegalovirus exposure and HLA in healthy donors. Study overall: An analysis done earlier identified more than 100 million unique TCR beta sequences from about 180 million T cells. Findings of the study overall: As a later analysis showed, a missense DCLRE1C variant was linked to trimming of TCR beta V- and J-genes.

PCR was performed using 60 Vbeta and 13 Jbeta primers. Authors' data handling: In a later analysis, of tens of millions of unique beta chains, some 10 million appeared in at least two donors. The protocol was immunoSEQ multiplex PCR, while the TCRdb copy is restricted to in-frame clones and leaves out a portion. V, J and clone size derive from that table, while D and trimming were established from the DNA sequence. This table holds 250,000 to 350,000 clones, around two thirds found once. Germline trimming cut 0 bases from V and 3 bases from J; bases unmatched to any gene: 8. The CDR3 consists of 17 residues. Germline CDR1 reads LGHNA; CDR2 reads YNFKEQ.

V is TRBV4-2 and J is TRBJ1-3; 7 nucleotides agree with TRBD1. The material sequenced was PBMCs. This clonotype was sampled from a female donor in good health and CMV-seronegative. CDR3 nucleotide sequence: TGTGCCAGCAGCCAAGATCTGGGGACAGTTAATGGAAACACCATATATTTT. Encoded protein: CASSQDLGTVNGNTIYF.